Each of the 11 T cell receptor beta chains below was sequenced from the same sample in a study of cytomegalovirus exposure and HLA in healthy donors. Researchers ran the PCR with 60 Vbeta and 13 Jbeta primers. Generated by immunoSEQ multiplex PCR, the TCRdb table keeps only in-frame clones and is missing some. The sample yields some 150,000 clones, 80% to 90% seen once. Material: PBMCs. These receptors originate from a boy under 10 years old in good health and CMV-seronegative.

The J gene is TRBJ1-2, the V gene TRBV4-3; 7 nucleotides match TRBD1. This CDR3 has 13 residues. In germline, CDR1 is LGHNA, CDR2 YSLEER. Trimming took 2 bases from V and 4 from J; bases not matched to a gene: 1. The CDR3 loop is CASSQRTGYGYTF. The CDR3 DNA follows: TGCGCCAGCAGCCAACGGACAGGCTATGGCTACACCTTC.

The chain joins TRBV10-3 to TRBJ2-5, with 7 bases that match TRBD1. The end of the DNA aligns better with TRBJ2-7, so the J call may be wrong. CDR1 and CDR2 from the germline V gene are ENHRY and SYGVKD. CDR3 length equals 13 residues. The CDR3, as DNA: TGTGCCATCAGGGAACAGGGGCACAACGAGCAGTACTTC. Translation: CAIREQGHNEQYF.

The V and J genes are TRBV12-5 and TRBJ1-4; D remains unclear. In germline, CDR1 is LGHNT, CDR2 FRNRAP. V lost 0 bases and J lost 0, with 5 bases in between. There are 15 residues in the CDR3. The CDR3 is CASGLVDTTNEKLFF. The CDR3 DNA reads TGTGCTAGTGGTTTGGTAGACACAACTAATGAAAAACTGTTTTTT.

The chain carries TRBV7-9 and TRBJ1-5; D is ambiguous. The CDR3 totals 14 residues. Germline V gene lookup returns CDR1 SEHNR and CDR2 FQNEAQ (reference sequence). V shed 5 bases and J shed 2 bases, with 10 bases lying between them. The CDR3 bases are TGTGCCAGCAGCCCTGACCGGGGCAATCAGCCCCAGCATTTT. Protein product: CASSPDRGNQPQHF. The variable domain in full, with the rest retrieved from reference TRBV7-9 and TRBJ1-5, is DTGVSQNPRHKITKRGQNVTFRCDPISEHNRLYWYRQTLGQGPEFLTYFQNEAQLEKSRLLSDRFSAERPKGSFSTLEIQRTEQGDSAMYLCASSPDRGNQPQHFGDGTRLSIL.

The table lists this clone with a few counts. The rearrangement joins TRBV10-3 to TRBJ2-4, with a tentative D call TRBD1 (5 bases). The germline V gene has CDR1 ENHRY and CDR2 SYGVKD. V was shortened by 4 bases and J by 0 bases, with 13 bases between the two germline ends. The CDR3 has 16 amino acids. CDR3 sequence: CAISVGEGEAKNIQYF. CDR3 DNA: TGTGCCATCAGTGTGGGTGAAGGGGAAGCCAAAAACATTCAGTACTTC.

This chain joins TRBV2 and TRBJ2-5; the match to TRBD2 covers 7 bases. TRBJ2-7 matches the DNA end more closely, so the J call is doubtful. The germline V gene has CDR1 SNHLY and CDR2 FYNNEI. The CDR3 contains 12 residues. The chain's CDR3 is CASKREADEQYF. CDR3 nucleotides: TGTGCCAGCAAGCGGGAAGCGGACGAGCAGTACTTC.

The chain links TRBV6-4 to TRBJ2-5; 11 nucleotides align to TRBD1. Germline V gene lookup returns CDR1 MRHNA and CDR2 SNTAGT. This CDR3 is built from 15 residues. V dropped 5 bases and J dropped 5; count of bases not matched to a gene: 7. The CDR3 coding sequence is TGTGCCAGCAGTCGGACAGGGGGCTTGGAGGAGACCCAGTACTTC. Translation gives CASSRTGGLEETQYF.

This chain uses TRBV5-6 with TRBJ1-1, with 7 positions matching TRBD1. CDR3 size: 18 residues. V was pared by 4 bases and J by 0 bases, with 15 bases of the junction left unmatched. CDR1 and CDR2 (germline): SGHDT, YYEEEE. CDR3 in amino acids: CASSPRGTVRSMNTEAFF. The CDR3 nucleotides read TGTGCCAGCAGCCCCCGGGGGACAGTTCGATCCATGAACACTGAAGCTTTCTTT.

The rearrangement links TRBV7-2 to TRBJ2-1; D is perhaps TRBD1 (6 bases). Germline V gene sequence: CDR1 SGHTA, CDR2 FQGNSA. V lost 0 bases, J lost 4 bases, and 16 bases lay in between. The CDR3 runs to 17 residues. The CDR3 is CASSLARGQGSYNEQFF. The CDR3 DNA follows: TGTGCCAGCAGCTTAGCGAGAGGGCAGGGGTCATACAATGAGCAGTTCTTC.

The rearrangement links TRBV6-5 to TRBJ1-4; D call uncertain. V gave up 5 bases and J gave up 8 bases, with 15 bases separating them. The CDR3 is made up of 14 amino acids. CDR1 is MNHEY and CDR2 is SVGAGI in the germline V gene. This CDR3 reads CASSDEGGDEKLFF. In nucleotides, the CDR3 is TGTGCCAGCAGTGACGAGGGAGGTGACGAAAAACTGTTTTTT.

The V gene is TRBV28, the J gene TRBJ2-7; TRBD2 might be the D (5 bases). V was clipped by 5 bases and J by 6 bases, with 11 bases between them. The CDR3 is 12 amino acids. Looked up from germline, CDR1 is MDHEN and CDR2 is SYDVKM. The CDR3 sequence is CASSPGVGEQYF. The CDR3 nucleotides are TGTGCCAGCAGTCCCGGGGTGGGCGAGCAGTACTTC.